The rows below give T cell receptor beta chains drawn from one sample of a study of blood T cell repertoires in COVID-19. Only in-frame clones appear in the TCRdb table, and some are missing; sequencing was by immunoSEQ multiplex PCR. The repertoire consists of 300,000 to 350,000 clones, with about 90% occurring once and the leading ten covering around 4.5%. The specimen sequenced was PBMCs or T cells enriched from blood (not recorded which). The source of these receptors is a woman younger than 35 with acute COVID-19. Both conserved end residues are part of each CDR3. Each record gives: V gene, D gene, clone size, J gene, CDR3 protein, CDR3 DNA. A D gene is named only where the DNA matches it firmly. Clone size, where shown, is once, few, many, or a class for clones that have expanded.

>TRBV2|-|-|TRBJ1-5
CASSERGGNQPQHF
TGTGCCAGCAGTGAACGGGGGGGCAATCAGCCCCAGCATTTT
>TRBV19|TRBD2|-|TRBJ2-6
CASSIREGVLTF
TGTGCCAGTAGTATAAGGGAGGGCGTCCTGACTTTC
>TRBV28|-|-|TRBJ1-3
CASSLTGTFGNTIYF
TGTGCCAGCAGTTTGACCGGGACATTTGGAAACACCATATATTTT
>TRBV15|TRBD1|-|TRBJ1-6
CATSRDKNRGRNSPLHF
TGTGCCACCAGCAGAGACAAAAACAGGGGTCGTAATTCACCCCTCCACTTT
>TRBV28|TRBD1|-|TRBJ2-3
CASRPGGQGTDTQYF
TGTGCCAGCAGACCAGGCGGACAGGGCACAGATACGCAGTATTTT
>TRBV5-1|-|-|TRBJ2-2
CASSSFPGELFF
TGCGCCAGCAGCTCCTTTCCCGGGGAGCTGTTTTTT
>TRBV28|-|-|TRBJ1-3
CASTSGTPSGNTIYF
TGTGCCAGCACCTCCGGGACACCCTCTGGAAACACCATATATTTT
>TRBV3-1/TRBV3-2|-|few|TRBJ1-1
CASSPPGTEAFF
TGTGCCAGCAGCCCCCCAGGGACTGAAGCTTTCTTT
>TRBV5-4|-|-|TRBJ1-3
CASSLEQGFGAGNTIYF
TGTGCCAGCAGCTTGGAGCAGGGGTTCGGGGCTGGAAACACCATATATTTT
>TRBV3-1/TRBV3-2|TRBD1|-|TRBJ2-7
CASSQRDRAGEQYF
TGTGCCAGCAGCCAAAGGGACAGGGCGGGCGAGCAGTACTTC
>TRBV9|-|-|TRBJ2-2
CASSVVRDYTGELFF
TGTGCCAGCAGCGTAGTGCGGGACTACACCGGGGAGCTGTTTTTT
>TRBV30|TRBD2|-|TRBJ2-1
CAWTRTSSYNEQFF
TGTGCCTGGACGAGGACTAGCTCCTACAATGAGCAGTTCTTC
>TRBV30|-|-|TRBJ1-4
CAWSVRDRYNEKLFF
TGTGCCTGGAGTGTACGTGACAGGTATAATGAAAAACTGTTTTTT
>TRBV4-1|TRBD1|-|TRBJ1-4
CASSQVDWGQGNEKLFF
TGCGCCAGCAGCCAAGTTGATTGGGGACAGGGAAATGAAAAACTGTTTTTT